A single sample gave rise to the 27 T cell receptor beta chains below, sequenced in a study of human T cells and chemical hapten exposure. TCRdb independently ran MiXCR on the RACE reads; one entry per CDR3 protein. Altogether about 140,000 distinct CDR3 sequences are present, roughly 10% being singletons, with the ten largest covering approximately 1.3%. The sample's time point: patch test 2, 6 weeks after DPC sensitization. Indicated treatment: therapeutic diphenylcyclopropenone sensitization with weekly scalp DPC. The sequences come from whole blood, collected in connection with sensitization to the hapten diphenylcyclopropenone (DPC). These receptors all stem from a woman aged 45 to 65 with alopecia areata. Some clones in this sample may be carry-over from other donors' samples.

This clonotype was seen repeatedly, ten times or more. The J gene is TRBJ2-7, the V gene TRBV12-3 or TRBV12-4; the match to TRBD2 covers 12 bases. The CDR3 is 14 amino acids. After removal of 6 bases from V and 4 bases from J, the junction contained 4 bases not matched to a gene. This CDR3 reads CASSPTSGSYEQYF. CDR3 DNA sequence: TGTGCCAGCAGCCCGACTAGCGGGAGTTACGAGCAGTACTTC.

The chain has TRBV5-4 and TRBJ2-3; D is perhaps TRBD1 or TRBD2 (5 bases each). Trimming took off 5 bases at V and 7 bases at J, with 20 bases between the two ends. From germline, CDR1 is SGHNT and CDR2 YYREEE (reference sequence). CDR3 length equals 15 residues. CDR3 region: CASRAPGRPPHTQYF. DNA of the CDR3: TGTGCCAGCAGGGCTCCGGGACGGCCTCCCCATACGCAGTATTTT.

The genes are TRBV20-1 and TRBJ2-1; 7 positions match TRBD2. J lost 7 bases, V lost 3 bases, and 9 bases had no gene match. Germline CDR1 reads DFQATT; CDR2 reads SNEGSKA (reference sequence). The length of the CDR3 is 14 residues. In DNA, the CDR3 is TGCAGTGCTAGTGCCGGGACTACCGTAAATGAGCAGTTCTTC. Residues: CSASAGTTVNEQFF.

The CDR3 protein is CASSFTGVNTEAFF. The CDR3 region has the DNA TGTGCCAGCAGTTTTACAGGGGTTAACACTGAAGCTTTCTTT. The rearrangement uses TRBV12-3 or TRBV12-4 and TRBJ1-1; 7 bases are shared with TRBD1. V was pared by 3 bases and J by 2 bases, with 3 bases of the junction left unmatched. The CDR3 loop spans 14 amino acids.

V is TRBV2 and J is TRBJ2-5; 8 nucleotides agree with TRBD2. V dropped 4 bases and J dropped 6; count of bases not matched to a gene: 10. This CDR3 is 15 amino acids long. Germline assignment: CDR1 SNHLY and CDR2 FYNNEI. In nucleotides, the CDR3 is TGTGCCAGCAGTGGTACTAGCGGACCTCAGAAGACCCAGTACTTC. It specifies CASSGTSGPQKTQYF.

The chain uses TRBV5-1 and TRBJ2-3, with TRBD2 identical over 8 bases. Germline V gene lookup returns CDR1 SGHRS and CDR2 YFSETQ. J gave up 5 bases and V 0 bases, and 5 bases lay outside the gene matches. The CDR3 totals 15 residues. CDR3: CASSLAGGPEDTQYF. CDR3 nucleotides: TGCGCCAGCAGCTTGGCGGGAGGGCCGGAAGATACGCAGTATTTT. Filled out from reference TRBV5-1 and TRBJ2-3, the complete variable domain reads KAGVTQTPRYLIKTRGQQVTLSCSPISGHRSVSWYQQTPGQGLQFLFEYFSETQRNKGNFPGRFSGRQFSNSRSEMNVSTLELGDSALYLCASSLAGGPEDTQYFGPGTRLTVL.

This clonotype turned up a few times. As DNA, the CDR3 is TGCGCCAGCAGTCATCCGGGACAACGTAATGAAAAACTGTTTTTT. Protein product: CASSHPGQRNEKLFF. This sequence joins TRBV23-1 and TRBJ1-4; the D gene is possibly TRBD1 (6 bases). TRBV23-1 is placed among ORFs of uncertain function. CDR3 size: 15 residues. V was trimmed by 3 bases and J by 4 bases, leaving 12 bases between them.

This clonotype was observed at least ten times. V and J are TRBV29-1 and TRBJ2-3; 11 nucleotides agree with TRBD2. V trimming: 7 bases; J trimming: 6 bases; junction bases outside the gene matches: 9. The CDR3 length is 14 residues. The V gene's germline CDR1 is SQVTM and CDR2 ANQGSEA. CDR3 in DNA: TGCAGCGCTGGGACTAGCGGTTCAGGGGATACGCAGTATTTT. Protein: CSAGTSGSGDTQYF.

This clonotype turned up a few times. V is TRBV6-5 and J is TRBJ2-7; 9 bases are a match to TRBD1. J was trimmed by 7 bases and V by 6 bases; bases with no gene match: 13. The CDR3 runs to 15 residues. Germline CDR1 MNHEY, CDR2 SVGAGI. The CDR3 sequence is CASSPGTGLMEEQYF. CDR3 DNA sequence: TGTGCCAGCAGCCCCGGGACAGGGCTGATGGAGGAGCAGTACTTC.

In nucleotides, the CDR3 is TGTGCCAGCAGCCCAGGCGGAGGTAATGAAAAACTGTTTTTT. Its translation is CASSPGGGNEKLFF. The chain employs TRBV11-2 and TRBJ1-4; D is unresolved. With 5 bases removed from V and 4 bases from J, the gap between germline ends came to 11 bases. There are 14 residues in the CDR3. Germline loops: CDR1 SGHAT, CDR2 FQNNGV.

This clonotype has a handful of counts. The chain links TRBV2 to TRBJ2-2; 7 bases align to TRBD1. Unmatched junction bases numbered 2, after V lost 6 bases and J lost 4 bases. Germline V gene sequence: CDR1 SNHLY, CDR2 FYNNEI. The CDR3 has 13 residues. The CDR3 sequence is CASRGGGTGELFF. Written as DNA, the CDR3 is TGTGCCAGCAGAGGGGGCGGCACCGGGGAGCTGTTTTTT.

This clonotype was detected only a few times. The rearrangement links TRBV6-1 to TRBJ1-2, with D perhaps matching TRBD1 (5 bases). The CDR3 covers 14 residues. Germline-derived CDR1 and CDR2 are MNHNS and SASEGT. The V end was cut by 5 bases, the J end by 7 bases, with 17 bases between. The CDR3 DNA is TGTGCCAGCAGTCCCTCTCAGGGAAAGGGTGGCTACACCTTC. Protein sequence: CASSPSQGKGGYTF.

The rearrangement joins TRBV29-1 to TRBJ2-3, with D unresolved. From germline, CDR1 is SQVTM and CDR2 ANQGSEA. The CDR3 has 11 residues. Trimming left V 7 bases short and J 5 bases short, with 10 bases between. CDR3 protein: CSAGEVDTQYF. The DNA for the CDR3 is TGCAGCGCTGGTGAAGTAGATACGCAGTATTTT.

This clonotype occurred a few times. The V and J genes are TRBV2 and TRBJ2-5, with 9 bases aligning to TRBD1. The V and J ends lost 3 bases and 6 bases, in that order; junction bases with no gene match: 14. In germline, CDR1 is SNHLY, CDR2 FYNNEI. The CDR3 contains 17 residues. The CDR3 coding sequence is TGTGCCAGCAGTGACGGGACAGGGCTACCCTCACCGAAGACCCAGTACTTC. It is translated as CASSDGTGLPSPKTQYF.

The chain joins TRBV29-1 to TRBJ2-1; 9 bases agree with TRBD1. The CDR3 consists of 17 residues. Germline CDR1 reads SQVTM; CDR2 reads ANQGSEA. V shed 3 bases and J 0 bases; nucleotides not matched to a gene: 9. CDR3 residues: CSVDLGQGLSSYNEQFF. Here the CDR3 DNA reads TGCAGCGTTGATCTCGGACAGGGGTTAAGCTCCTACAATGAGCAGTTCTTC.

This clonotype has just a few counts. This chain links TRBV5-4 with TRBJ2-7; 11 bases fit TRBD2. Germline loops: CDR1 SGHNT, CDR2 YYREEE (reference sequence). CDR3 size: 16 residues. Unmatched junction bases numbered 8, after V lost 4 bases and J lost 2 bases. In DNA form, the CDR3 reads TGTGCCAGCAGCATGTCGACTAGCGGGAAAACCTACGAGCAGTACTTC. Amino acids: CASSMSTSGKTYEQYF.

This sequence joins TRBV4-2 and TRBJ2-3; D could derive from TRBD1 or TRBD2 (5 bases each). Looked up from germline, CDR1 is LGHNA and CDR2 is YNFKEQ. This CDR3 comprises 15 residues. Trimming took off 5 bases at V and 1 base at J, with 13 bases between the two ends. DNA of the CDR3: TGTGCCAGCAGCTCTCGGGAAGGGGGCACAGATACGCAGTATTTT. This codes for CASSSREGGTDTQYF.

This clonotype was seen at least ten times. This chain links TRBV10-1 with TRBJ2-7; TRBD1 aligns across 7 bases. CDR3 length: 14 amino acids. J gave up 7 bases and V 7 bases, and 13 bases lay outside the gene matches. CDR1 and CDR2 (germline): WNHNN, SYGVQD (reference sequence). CDR3 sequence: CASTRGDPGGEQYF. Here the CDR3 DNA reads TGCGCCAGCACCAGGGGCGACCCAGGGGGAGAGCAGTACTTC.

This clonotype was seen a handful of times. The chain recombines TRBV9 with TRBJ2-7; 8 positions match TRBD2. With 4 bases clipped from V and 2 bases from J, the junction kept 5 bases outside the gene matches. The germline CDR1 and CDR2 sequences are SGDLS and YYNGEE. This CDR3 has 14 residues. The CDR3 reads CASSPSGGAYEQYF. Here the CDR3 DNA reads TGTGCCAGCAGCCCGTCCGGGGGGGCCTACGAGCAGTACTTC.

The rearrangement joins TRBV29-1 to TRBJ2-7; TRBD1 agrees at 11 bases. With 8 bases clipped from V and 2 bases from J, the junction kept 2 bases outside the gene matches. CDR1 is SQVTM and CDR2 is ANQGSEA in the germline V gene. This CDR3 comprises 12 residues. CDR3 loop: CSRGQGAYEQYF. The CDR3 DNA is TGCAGCAGGGGACAGGGGGCCTACGAGCAGTACTTC.

The chain employs TRBV12-3 or TRBV12-4 and TRBJ2-1; the match to TRBD1 covers 9 bases. After removal of 0 bases from V and 8 bases from J, the junction contained 8 bases not matched to a gene. The CDR3 extends over 16 amino acids. CDR3 nucleotide sequence: TGTGCCAGCAGTTTAGCGGGACAGGGAATTGGGGATGAGCAGTTCTTC. Translating gives CASSLAGQGIGDEQFF.

CDR3 amino acids: CASSRSRDVNEQYF. CDR3 in DNA: TGTGCCAGCAGCAGGTCCCGGGACGTTAACGAGCAGTACTTC. The chain is built from TRBV7-6 and TRBJ2-7; D tentatively reads TRBD1 or TRBD2 (5 bases each). Germline assignment: CDR1 SGHVS and CDR2 FNYEAQ. With 5 bases removed from V and 5 bases from J, the gap between germline ends came to 16 bases. This CDR3 is 14 amino acids long.

This clonotype was found many times. This chain connects TRBV3-1 to TRBJ1-1; TRBD1 might be the D (5 bases). The CDR3 runs 13 residues. V lost 1 base and J lost 10, with 13 bases in between. The V gene's germline CDR1 is LGHDT and CDR2 YNNKEL (reference sequence). The CDR3 DNA reads TGTGCCAGCAGCCAAGGGCCGAGGGGACGAGCTTTCTTT. This translates into CASSQGPRGRAFF.

Worth noting for this clonotype: This clone may be a read error of a much larger clone one base away. The chain joins TRBV5-6 to TRBJ2-1, with D uncertain. The germline gives CDR1 SGHDT, CDR2 YYEEEE. V was shortened by 2 bases and J by 6 bases, with 12 bases between the two germline ends. This CDR3 has 14 residues. CDR3 sequence reads: CASSFRRYPNEQFF. CDR3 sequence (DNA): TGTGCCAGCAGCTTTAGGAGATATCCCAATGAGCAGTTCTTC.

There are a few counts of this clonotype. The gene calls are TRBV20-1 and TRBJ1-5; D is ambiguous. Per the germline V gene, CDR1 is DFQATT and CDR2 is SNEGSKA (reference sequence). V was shortened by 6 bases and J by 0 bases, with 18 bases between the two germline ends. CDR3 length: 16 amino acids. CDR3 sequence: CSAMRTVSYSNQPQHF. DNA of the CDR3: TGCAGTGCAATGAGGACGGTGAGTTATAGCAATCAGCCCCAGCATTTT.

The rearrangement uses TRBV3-1 and TRBJ1-1; D gene unclear. V lost 0 bases to trimming and J lost 5 bases, with 10 bases between them. CDR1 is LGHDT, CDR2 YNNKEL, per germline (reference sequence). This CDR3 spans 14 amino acids. CDR3 coding DNA: TGTGCCAGCAGCCAAGAAACCAGGAAGACTGAAGCTTTCTTT. Translating it yields CASSQETRKTEAFF.

The chain carries TRBV7-6 and TRBJ2-3; 8 bases line up with TRBD2. The ends lost 5 bases at V and 2 bases at J; junction bases unmatched: 3. The CDR3 is 14 amino acids. The germline V gene encodes CDR1 SGHVS and CDR2 FNYEAQ. The CDR3 region has the DNA TGTGCCAGCAGCAGTAGCGGGGTCACAGATACGCAGTATTTT. It translates to CASSSSGVTDTQYF.